This T cell receptor (beta chain) was sequenced in a study of blood T cells in healthy people across ages. The study's findings and limits: More naive CD4+ cells and higher diversity marked long-lived donors relative to aged donors.

Germline CDR1 is SGHTA and CDR2 is FQGNSA. The CDR3 has 13 residues. The V end lost 0 bases, the J end lost 12 bases, and 12 bases lay between the germline ends. This clonotype has just a few counts. Its target is not known. A second 7 to 11 cycle PCR used barcoded and J-beta primers. TCRdb analysed the 5' RACE reads with MiXCR anew, one entry per CDR3 protein. The table lists some 1,800,000 distinct CDR3 sequences, 35% to 50% of them singletons. Sequencing was carried out using blood. The chain has TRBV7-2 and TRBJ2-1; D is undetermined. The receptor was isolated from a human donor in good health. The CDR3 loop reads CASSLAGVKGQFF. Here the CDR3 DNA reads TGTGCCAGCAGCTTAGCTGGGGTAAAAGGGCAGTTCTTC. The full variable domain, completed using reference TRBV7-2 and TRBJ2-1, is GAGVSQSPSNKVTEKGKDVELRCDPISGHTALYWYRQSLGQGLEFLIYFQGNSAPDKSGLPSDRFSAERTGGSVSTLTIQRTQQEDSAVYLCASSLAGVKGQFFGPGTRLTVL.